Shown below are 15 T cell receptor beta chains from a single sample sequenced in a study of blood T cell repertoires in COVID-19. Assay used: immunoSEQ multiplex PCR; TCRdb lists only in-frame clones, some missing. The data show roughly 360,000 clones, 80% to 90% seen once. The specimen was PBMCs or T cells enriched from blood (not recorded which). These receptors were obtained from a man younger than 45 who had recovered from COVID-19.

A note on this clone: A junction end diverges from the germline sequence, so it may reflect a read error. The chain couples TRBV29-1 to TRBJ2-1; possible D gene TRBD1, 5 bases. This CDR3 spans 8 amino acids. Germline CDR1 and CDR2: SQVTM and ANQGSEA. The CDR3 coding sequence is TGCAGCGTTGAGGGGCCGGTCTTC. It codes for CSVEGPVF.

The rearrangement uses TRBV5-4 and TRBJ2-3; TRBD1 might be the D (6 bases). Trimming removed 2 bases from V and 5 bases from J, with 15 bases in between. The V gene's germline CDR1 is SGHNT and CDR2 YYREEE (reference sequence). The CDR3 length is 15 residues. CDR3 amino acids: CASSFQGRALDTQYF. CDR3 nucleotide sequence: TGTGCCAGCAGCTTCCAGGGGCGAGCTTTAGATACGCAGTATTTT.

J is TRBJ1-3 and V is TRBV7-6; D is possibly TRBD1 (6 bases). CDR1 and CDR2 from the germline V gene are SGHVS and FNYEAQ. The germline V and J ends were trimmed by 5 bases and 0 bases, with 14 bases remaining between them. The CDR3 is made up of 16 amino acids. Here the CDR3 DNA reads TGTGCCAGCAGCGACAACAGGGAGAGCTCTGGAAACACCATATATTTT. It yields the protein CASSDNRESSGNTIYF.

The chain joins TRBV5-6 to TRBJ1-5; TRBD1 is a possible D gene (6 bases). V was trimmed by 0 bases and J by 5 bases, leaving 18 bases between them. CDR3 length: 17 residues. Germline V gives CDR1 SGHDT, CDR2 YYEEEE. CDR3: CASSLAGADLPYQPQHF. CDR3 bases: TGTGCCAGCAGCTTGGCAGGGGCCGATCTACCATATCAGCCCCAGCATTTT. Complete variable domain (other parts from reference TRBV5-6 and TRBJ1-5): DAGVTQSPTHLIKTRGQQVTLRCSPKSGHDTVSWYQQALGQGPQFIFQYYEEEERQRGNFPDRFSGHQFPNYSSELNVNALLLGDSALYLCASSLAGADLPYQPQHFGDGTRLSIL.

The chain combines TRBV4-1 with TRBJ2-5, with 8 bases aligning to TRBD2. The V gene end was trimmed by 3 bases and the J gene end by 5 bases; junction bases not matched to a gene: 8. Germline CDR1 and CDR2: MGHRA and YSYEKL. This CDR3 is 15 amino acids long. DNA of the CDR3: TGCGCCAGCAGCCAGCCTGGACTAGCAGACGAGACCCAGTACTTC. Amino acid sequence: CASSQPGLADETQYF.

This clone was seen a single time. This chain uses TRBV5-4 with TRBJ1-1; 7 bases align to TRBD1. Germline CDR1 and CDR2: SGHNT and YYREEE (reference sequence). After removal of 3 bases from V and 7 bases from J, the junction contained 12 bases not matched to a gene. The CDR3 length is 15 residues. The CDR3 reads CASSYPGQQNGEAFF. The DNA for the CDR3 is TGTGCCAGCAGCTACCCGGGACAGCAGAACGGTGAAGCTTTCTTT. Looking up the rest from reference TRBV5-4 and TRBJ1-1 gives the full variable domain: ETGVTQSPTHLIKTRGQQVTLRCSSQSGHNTVSWYQQALGQGPQFIFQYYREEENGRGNFPPRFSGLQFPNYSSELNVNALELDDSALYLCASSYPGQQNGEAFFGQGTRLTVV.

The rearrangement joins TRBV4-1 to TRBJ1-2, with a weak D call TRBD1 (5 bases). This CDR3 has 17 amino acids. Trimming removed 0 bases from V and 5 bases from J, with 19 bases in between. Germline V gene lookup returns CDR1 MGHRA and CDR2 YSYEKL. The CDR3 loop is CASSQDLGGYSGYGYTF. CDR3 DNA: TGCGCCAGCAGCCAAGACCTCGGGGGTTACTCAGGGTATGGCTACACCTTC.

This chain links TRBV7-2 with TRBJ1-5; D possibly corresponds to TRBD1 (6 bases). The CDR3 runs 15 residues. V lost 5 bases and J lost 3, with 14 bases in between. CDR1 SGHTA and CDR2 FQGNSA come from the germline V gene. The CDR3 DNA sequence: TGTGCCAGCAGCCGCGACAGGTCCCCCAATCAGCCCCAGCATTTT. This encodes CASSRDRSPNQPQHF.

The CDR3 loop reads CASSLLSRGSGGYTF. CDR3 nucleotides: TGTGCCAGCAGTTTATTATCTCGGGGATCCGGTGGCTACACCTTC. The J gene is TRBJ1-2, the V gene TRBV27, with no clear D. V was shortened by 1 base and J by 7 bases, with 16 bases between the two germline ends. CDR1 is MNHEY, CDR2 SMNVEV, per germline (reference sequence). This CDR3 is 15 amino acids long.

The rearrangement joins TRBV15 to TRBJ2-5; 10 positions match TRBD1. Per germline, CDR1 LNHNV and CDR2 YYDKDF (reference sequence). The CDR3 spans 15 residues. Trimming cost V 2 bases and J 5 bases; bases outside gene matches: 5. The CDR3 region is CATSRRTGGLETQYF. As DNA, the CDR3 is TGTGCCACCAGCAGAAGGACAGGGGGGCTGGAGACCCAGTACTTC.

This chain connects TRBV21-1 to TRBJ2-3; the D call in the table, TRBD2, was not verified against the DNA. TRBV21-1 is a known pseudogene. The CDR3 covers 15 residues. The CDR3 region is CASRQGGSGADTQYF. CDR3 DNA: TGTGCCAGCAGACAGGGAGGGTCAGGGGCAGATACGCAGTATTTT.

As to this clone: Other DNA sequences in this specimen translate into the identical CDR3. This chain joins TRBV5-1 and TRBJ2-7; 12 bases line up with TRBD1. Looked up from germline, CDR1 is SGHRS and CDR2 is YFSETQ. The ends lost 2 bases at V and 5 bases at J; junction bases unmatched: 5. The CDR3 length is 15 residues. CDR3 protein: CASSFTGTGGDEQYF. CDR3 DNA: TGCGCCAGCAGCTTTACCGGGACAGGGGGCGACGAGCAGTACTTC. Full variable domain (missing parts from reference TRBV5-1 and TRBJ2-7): KAGVTQTPRYLIKTRGQQVTLSCSPISGHRSVSWYQQTPGQGLQFLFEYFSETQRNKGNFPGRFSGRQFSNSRSEMNVSTLELGDSALYLCASSFTGTGGDEQYFGPGTRLTVT.

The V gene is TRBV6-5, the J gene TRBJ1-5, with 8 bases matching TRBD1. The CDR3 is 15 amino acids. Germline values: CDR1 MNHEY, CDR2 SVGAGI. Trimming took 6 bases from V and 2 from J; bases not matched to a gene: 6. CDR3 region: CASSSGGSRNQPQHF. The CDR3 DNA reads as TGTGCCAGCAGCTCAGGGGGCTCACGCAATCAGCCCCAGCATTTT.

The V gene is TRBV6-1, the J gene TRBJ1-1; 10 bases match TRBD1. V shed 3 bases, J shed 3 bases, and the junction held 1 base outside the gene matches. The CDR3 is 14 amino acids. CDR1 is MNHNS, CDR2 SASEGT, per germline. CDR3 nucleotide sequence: TGTGCCAGCAGTGAGGGACAGGGGTACACTGAAGCTTTCTTT. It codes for CASSEGQGYTEAFF.

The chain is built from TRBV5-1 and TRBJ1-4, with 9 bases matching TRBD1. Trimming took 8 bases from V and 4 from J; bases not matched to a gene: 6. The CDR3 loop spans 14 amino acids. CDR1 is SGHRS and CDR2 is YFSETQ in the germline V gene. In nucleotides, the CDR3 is TGCGCCAGTCGTCCGGGACAGGGTAATGAAAAACTGTTTTTT. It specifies CASRPGQGNEKLFF.